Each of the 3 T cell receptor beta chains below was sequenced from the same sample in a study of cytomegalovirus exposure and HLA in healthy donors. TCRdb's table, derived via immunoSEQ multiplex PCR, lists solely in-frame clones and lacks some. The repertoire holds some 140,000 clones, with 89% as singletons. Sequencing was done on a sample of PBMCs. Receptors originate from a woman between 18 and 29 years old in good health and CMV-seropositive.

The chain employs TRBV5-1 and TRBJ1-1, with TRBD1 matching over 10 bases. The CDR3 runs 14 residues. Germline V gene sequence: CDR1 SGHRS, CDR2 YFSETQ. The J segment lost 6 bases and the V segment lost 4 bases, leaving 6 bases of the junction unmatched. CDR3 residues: CASSVTGTGAEAFF. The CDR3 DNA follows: TGCGCCAGCAGCGTAACCGGGACAGGGGCTGAAGCTTTCTTT. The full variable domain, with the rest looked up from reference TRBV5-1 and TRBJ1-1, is KAGVTQTPRYLIKTRGQQVTLSCSPISGHRSVSWYQQTPGQGLQFLFEYFSETQRNKGNFPGRFSGRQFSNSRSEMNVSTLELGDSALYLCASSVTGTGAEAFFGQGTRLTVV.

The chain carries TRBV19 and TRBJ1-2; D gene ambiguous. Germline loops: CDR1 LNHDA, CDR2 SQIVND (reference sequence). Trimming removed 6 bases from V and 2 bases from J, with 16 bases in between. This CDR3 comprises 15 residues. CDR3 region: CASRQVGGVNYGYTF. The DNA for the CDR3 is TGTGCCAGTAGACAAGTCGGCGGAGTGAACTATGGCTACACCTTC.

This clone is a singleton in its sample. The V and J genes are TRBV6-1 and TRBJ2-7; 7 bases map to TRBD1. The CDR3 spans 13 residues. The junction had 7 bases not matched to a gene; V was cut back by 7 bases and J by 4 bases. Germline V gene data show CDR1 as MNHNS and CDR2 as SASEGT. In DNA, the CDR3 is TGTGCCAGCAAGGCCGGGACAGATTACGAGCAGTACTTC. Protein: CASKAGTDYEQYF.